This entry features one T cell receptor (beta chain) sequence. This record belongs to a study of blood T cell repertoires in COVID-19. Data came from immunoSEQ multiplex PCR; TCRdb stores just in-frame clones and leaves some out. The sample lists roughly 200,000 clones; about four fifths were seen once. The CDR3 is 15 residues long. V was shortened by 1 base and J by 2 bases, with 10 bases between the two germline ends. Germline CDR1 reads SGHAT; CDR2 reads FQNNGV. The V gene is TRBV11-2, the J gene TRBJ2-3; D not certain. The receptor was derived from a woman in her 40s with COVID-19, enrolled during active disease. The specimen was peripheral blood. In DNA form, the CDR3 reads TGTGCCAGCAGCTTAGTTAGCACAATCACAGATACGCAGTATTTT. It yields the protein CASSLVSTITDTQYF. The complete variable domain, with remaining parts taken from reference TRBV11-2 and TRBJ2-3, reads EAGVAQSPRYKIIEKRQSVAFWCNPISGHATLYWYQQILGQGPKLLIQFQNNGVVDDSQLPKDRFSAERLKGVDSTLKIQPAKLEDSAVYLCASSLVSTITDTQYFGPGTRLTVL.